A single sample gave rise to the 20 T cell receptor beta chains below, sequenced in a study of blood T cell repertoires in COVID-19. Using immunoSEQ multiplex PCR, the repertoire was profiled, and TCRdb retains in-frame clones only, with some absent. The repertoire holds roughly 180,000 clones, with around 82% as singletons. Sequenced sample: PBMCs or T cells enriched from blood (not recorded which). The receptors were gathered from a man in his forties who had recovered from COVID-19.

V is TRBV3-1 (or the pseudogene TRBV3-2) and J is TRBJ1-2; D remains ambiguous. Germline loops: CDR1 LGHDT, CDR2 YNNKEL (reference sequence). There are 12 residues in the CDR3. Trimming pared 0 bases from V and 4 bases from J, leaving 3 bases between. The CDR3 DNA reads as TGTGCCAGCAGCCAAGAACTCTATGGCTACACCTTC. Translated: CASSQELYGYTF.

CDR3: CATHRGWRNSPLHF. The CDR3 nucleotides read TGTGCCACACATCGTGGGTGGAGGAATTCACCCCTCCACTTT. The chain is built from TRBV28 and TRBJ1-6, with D unresolved. This CDR3 has 14 amino acids. The germline gives CDR1 MDHEN, CDR2 SYDVKM. Trimming pared 10 bases from V and 7 bases from J, leaving 17 bases between.

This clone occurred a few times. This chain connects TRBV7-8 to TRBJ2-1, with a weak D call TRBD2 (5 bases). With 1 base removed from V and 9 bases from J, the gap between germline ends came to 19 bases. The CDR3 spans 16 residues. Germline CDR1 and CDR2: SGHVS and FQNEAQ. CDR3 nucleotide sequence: TGTGCCAGCAGCTTAGATCGGCTAGCAAGGGTCCGTGAGCAGTTCTTC. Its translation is CASSLDRLARVREQFF.

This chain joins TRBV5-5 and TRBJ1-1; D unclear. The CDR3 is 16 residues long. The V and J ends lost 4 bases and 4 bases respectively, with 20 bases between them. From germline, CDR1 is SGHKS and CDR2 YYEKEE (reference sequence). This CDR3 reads CASSPRGAALFTEAFF. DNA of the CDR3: TGTGCCAGCAGCCCCCGGGGAGCCGCACTTTTCACTGAAGCTTTCTTT.

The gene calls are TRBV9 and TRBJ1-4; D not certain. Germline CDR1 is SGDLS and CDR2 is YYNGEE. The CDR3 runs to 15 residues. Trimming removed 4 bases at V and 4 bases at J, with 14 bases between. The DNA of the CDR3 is TGTGCCAGCAGCCAATCAGGCTTAGGTAATGAAAAACTGTTTTTT. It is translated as CASSQSGLGNEKLFF.

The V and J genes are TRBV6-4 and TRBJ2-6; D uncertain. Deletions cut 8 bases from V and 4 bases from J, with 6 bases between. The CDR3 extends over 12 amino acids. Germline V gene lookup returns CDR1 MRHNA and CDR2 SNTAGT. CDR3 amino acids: CASGTGANVLTF. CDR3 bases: TGTGCCAGCGGCACCGGGGCCAACGTCCTGACTTTC.

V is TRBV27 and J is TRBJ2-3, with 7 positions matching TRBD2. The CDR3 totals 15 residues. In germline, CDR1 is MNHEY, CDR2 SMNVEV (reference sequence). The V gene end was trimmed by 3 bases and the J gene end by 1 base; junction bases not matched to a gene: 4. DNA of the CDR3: TGTGCCAGCAGTTTTCTAGCGGCCGGCACAGATACGCAGTATTTT. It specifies CASSFLAAGTDTQYF.

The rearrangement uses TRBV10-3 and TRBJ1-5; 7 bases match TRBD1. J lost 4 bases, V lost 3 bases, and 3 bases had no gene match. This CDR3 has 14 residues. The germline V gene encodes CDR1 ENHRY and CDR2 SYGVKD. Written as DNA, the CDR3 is TGTGCCATCAGTGATAAGGGGGCGAATCAGCCCCAGCATTTT. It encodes CAISDKGANQPQHF.

CDR3 nucleotides: TGCGCCAGCAGCAACCTCGAGAGGGGGACTGAAGCTTTCTTT. It codes for CASSNLERGTEAFF. This chain connects TRBV5-1 to TRBJ1-1; D is perhaps TRBD1 (6 bases). V dropped 4 bases and J dropped 5 bases, with 15 bases sitting between them. Germline CDR1 and CDR2: SGHRS and YFSETQ. The CDR3 extends over 14 amino acids. The full variable domain, in which reference TRBV5-1 and TRBJ1-1 provide the parts outside the CDR3, is KAGVTQTPRYLIKTRGQQVTLSCSPISGHRSVSWYQQTPGQGLQFLFEYFSETQRNKGNFPGRFSGRQFSNSRSEMNVSTLELGDSALYLCASSNLERGTEAFFGQGTRLTVV.

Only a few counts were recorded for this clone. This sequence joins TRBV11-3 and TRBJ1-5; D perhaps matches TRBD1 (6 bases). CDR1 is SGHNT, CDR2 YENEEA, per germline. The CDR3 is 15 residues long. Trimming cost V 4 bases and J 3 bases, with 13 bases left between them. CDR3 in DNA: TGTGCCAGCAGCTCAGCGGGGGGCGTCAATCAGCCCCAGCATTTT. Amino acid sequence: CASSSAGGVNQPQHF.

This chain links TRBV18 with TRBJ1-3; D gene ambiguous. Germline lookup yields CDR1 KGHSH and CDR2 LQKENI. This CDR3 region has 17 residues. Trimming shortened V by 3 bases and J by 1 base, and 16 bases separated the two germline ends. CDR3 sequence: CASSPSYFTESGNTIYF. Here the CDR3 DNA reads TGTGCCAGCTCACCTTCCTATTTCACGGAGTCTGGAAACACCATATATTTT. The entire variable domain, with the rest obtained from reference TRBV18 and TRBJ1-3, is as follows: NAGVMQNPRHLVRRRGQEARLRCSPMKGHSHVYWYRQLPEEGLKFMVYLQKENIIDESGMPKERFSAEFPKEGPSILRIQQVVRGDSAAYFCASSPSYFTESGNTIYFGEGSWLTVV.

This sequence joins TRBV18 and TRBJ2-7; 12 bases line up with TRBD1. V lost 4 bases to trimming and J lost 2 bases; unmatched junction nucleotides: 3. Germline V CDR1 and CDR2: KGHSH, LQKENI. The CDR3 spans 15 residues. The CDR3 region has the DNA TGTGCCAGCTCACTGGGGACAGGGGGCACCTACGAGCAGTACTTC. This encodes CASSLGTGGTYEQYF.

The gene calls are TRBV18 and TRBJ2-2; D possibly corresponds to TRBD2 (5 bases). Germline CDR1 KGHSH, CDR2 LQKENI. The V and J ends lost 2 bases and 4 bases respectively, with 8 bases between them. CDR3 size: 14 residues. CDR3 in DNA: TGTGCCAGCTCACCAACTAGATCCACCGGGGAGCTGTTTTTT. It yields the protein CASSPTRSTGELFF.

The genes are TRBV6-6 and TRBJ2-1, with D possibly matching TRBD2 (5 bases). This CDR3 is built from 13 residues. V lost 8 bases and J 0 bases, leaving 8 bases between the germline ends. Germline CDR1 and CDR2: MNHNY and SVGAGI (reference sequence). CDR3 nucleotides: TGTGCCAGCGGGGAGAGCTCCTACAATGAGCAGTTCTTC. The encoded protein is CASGESSYNEQFF.

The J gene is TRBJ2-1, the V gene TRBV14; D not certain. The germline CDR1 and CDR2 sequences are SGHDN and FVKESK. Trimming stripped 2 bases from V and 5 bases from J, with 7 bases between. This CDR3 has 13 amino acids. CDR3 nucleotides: TGTGCCAGCAGCCAATTACTGCACAATGAGCAGTTCTTC. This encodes CASSQLLHNEQFF.

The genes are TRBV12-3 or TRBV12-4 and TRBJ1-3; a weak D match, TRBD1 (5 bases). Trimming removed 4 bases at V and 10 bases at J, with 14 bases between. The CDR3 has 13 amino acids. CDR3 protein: CASSYQGKGTIYF. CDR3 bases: TGTGCCAGCAGTTACCAGGGAAAGGGTACCATATATTTT.

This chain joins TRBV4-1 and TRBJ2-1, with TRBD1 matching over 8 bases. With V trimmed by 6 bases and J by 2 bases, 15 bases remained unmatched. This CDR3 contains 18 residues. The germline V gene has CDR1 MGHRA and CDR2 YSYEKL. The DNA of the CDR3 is TGCGCCAGCAGTCGGAGGGTAGACGGGACAGGAACCTACAATGAGCAGTTCTTC. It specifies CASSRRVDGTGTYNEQFF.

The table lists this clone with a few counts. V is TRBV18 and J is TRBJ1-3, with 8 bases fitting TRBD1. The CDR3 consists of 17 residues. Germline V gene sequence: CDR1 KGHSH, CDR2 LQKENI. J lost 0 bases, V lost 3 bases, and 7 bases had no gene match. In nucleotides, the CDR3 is TGTGCCAGCTCACCCGGGACAGGACCTGACTCTGGAAACACCATATATTTT. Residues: CASSPGTGPDSGNTIYF.

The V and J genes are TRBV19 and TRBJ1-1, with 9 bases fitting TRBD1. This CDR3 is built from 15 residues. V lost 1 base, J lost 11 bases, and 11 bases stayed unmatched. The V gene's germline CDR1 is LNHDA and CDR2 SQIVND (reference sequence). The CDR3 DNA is TGTGCCAGTAGTATAGTAGGGACAGGGAAAAGGATTGCTTTCTTT. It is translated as CASSIVGTGKRIAFF.

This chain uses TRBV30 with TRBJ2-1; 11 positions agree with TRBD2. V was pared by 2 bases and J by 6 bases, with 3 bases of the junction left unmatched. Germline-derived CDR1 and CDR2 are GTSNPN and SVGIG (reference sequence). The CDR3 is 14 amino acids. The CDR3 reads CAWSMGLAVNEQFF. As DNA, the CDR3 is TGTGCCTGGAGTATGGGACTAGCGGTCAATGAGCAGTTCTTC.